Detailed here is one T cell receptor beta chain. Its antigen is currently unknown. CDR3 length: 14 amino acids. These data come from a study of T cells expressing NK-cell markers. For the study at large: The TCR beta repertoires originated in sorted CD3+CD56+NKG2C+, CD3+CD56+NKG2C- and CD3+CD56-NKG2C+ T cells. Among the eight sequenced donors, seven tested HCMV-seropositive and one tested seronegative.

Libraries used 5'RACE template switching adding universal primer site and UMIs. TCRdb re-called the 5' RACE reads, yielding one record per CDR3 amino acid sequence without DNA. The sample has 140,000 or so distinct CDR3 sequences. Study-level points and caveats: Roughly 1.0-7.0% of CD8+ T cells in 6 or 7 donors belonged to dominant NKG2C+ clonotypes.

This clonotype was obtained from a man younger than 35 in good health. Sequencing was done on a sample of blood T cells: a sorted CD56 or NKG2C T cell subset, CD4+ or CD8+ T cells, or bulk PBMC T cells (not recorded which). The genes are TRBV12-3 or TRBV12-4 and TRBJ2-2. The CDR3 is CASSFFSGEGELFF.